A selection of T cell receptor beta chains follows, all from one sample in a study of siplizumab effects on memory and regulatory T cells. TCRdb's copy holds only in-frame clones and misses some; the assay was immunoSEQ multiplex PCR. The sample carries 90,000 to 150,000 clones, around 93% recorded once. Sequencing was carried out using non-Treg CD4+ T cells sorted from blood. The origin of the receptors is a human donor in good health. Each CDR3 is given with its conserved first and last residue. The order of the fields is V gene, J gene, clone size, D gene, CDR3 DNA, CDR3 protein. D genes are given only for firm matches. Size is stated for part of the rows, as once, few or many counts, or as a class when the clone is expanded.

>TRBV7-8|TRBJ1-1|-|-
TGTGCCAGCAGCTTATCGAACACTGAAGCTTTCTTT
CASSLSNTEAFF
>TRBV19|TRBJ2-7|-|TRBD1
TGTGCCCGAGACAGGGGTTCCTACGAGCAGTACTTC
CARDRGSYEQYF
>TRBV7-2|TRBJ2-5|-|TRBD2
TGTGCCAGCGGCCGGGGAGGCAGCGGGGGGGAGCAGACCCAGTACTTC
CASGRGGSGGEQTQYF
>TRBV2|TRBJ2-5|-|TRBD1
TGTGCCAGCAGGTCCGGACAGGGCGGGCGGGAGACCCAGTACTTC
CASRSGQGGRETQYF
>TRBV5-5|TRBJ2-7|-|-
TGTGCCAGCAGCTTGGTTCCGGCCTACGAGCAGTACTTC
CASSLVPAYEQYF
>TRBV27|TRBJ2-7|once|-
TGTGCCAGCAGTTCCGGTAACGCCAACTACGAGCAGTACTTC
CASSSGNANYEQYF
>TRBV7-2|TRBJ1-6|once|-
TGTGCCAGCAGCTTAGAGGTCATCGGCAATTCACCCCTCCACTTT
CASSLEVIGNSPLHF
>TRBV2|TRBJ2-3|-|TRBD2
TGTGCCAGCAGAGAGCGGGGGGGCGCAGATACGCAGTATTTT
CASRERGGADTQYF
>TRBV10-3|TRBJ1-1|-|-
TGTGCCACCCTGAACATCCAGAACACTGAAGCTTTCTTT
CATLNIQNTEAFF
>TRBV7-8|TRBJ2-7|-|-
TGTGCCAGCAGCGCGGAGCCGGGGGACGCCTACGAGCAGTACTTC
CASSAEPGDAYEQYF
>TRBV5-4|TRBJ1-2|-|TRBD1
TGTGCCAGCAGCGCCAACCGGGACAGGGTTTTTGGCTACACCTTC
CASSANRDRVFGYTF
>TRBV7-2|TRBJ2-3|-|TRBD2
TGTGCCAGCAGTCCCGGGGGGGCGAGGGCAGATACGCAGTATTTT
CASSPGGARADTQYF